Only a few counts were recorded for the clone carrying this T cell receptor (beta chain). Its antigen remains unidentified. The data derive from a study of T cells in Graves' hyperthyroidism and ophthalmopathy. The study's findings and limits: Ophthalmopathy was predicted by the model a median of 6.5 months ahead of onset.

Germline CDR1 SEHNR, CDR2 FQNEAQ (reference sequence). This CDR3 is 15 amino acids long. The V and J ends lost 2 bases and 0 bases respectively, with 10 bases between them. Researchers took RNA transcripts and amplified the TCR beta CDR3 regions from them. The HTBI primer set served for first-round RT-PCR of the TCR CDR3. TCRdb itself ran the multiplex PCR reads through MiXCR, one entry per CDR3 protein. The top ten hold approximately 18% of the sample, which has about 560,000 distinct CDR3 sequences, approximately 15% seen once. Sequencing input: blood. The chain uses TRBV7-9 and TRBJ1-1; D is ambiguous. This clonotype was obtained from a woman aged 18-29 years with Graves' hyperthyroidism. The CDR3 loop is CASSLYRPMNTEAFF. CDR3 sequence (DNA): TGTGCCAGCAGCTTATACCGACCAATGAACACTGAAGCTTTCTTT.